This T cell receptor beta chain is from a study of CD8+ T cells in alopecia areata. About this clone itself: Its antigen is unidentified.

In germline, CDR1 is MNHNS, CDR2 SASEGT. Deletions cut 6 bases from V and 4 bases from J, with 9 bases between. CDR3 size: 12 residues. The study's findings and limits: Tofacitinib yielded significantly lower scalp clonality and fewer expanded CD8+ clones among the top 100. Normal scalp showed lower clonality than lesional scalp, especially alopecia totalis/universalis.

Treatment in this sample: oral pan-JAK inhibitor, 5-10 mg twice daily. Peripheral blood, together with lesional scalp punch biopsies, was collected from alopecia areata patients. Investigators isolated RNA and reverse transcribed it into cDNA to act as the sequencing template. The table came from immunoSEQ multiplex PCR; TCRdb's copy has only in-frame clones and leaves some out. The table includes 95,000 to 100,000 clones, roughly 60% detected once. The TCR sequence derives from a human donor with alopecia areata. The sample consisted of CD8+ T cells sorted from blood, taken at roughly week 55, from a patient treated with tofacitinib. This chain connects TRBV6-1 to TRBJ2-5; D might be TRBD1 (5 bases). The CDR3, as DNA: TGTGCCAGCAGCCACGACAGAGAGACCCAGTACTTC. Its translation: CASSHDRETQYF.